The rows below give T cell receptor beta chains drawn from one sample of a study of Graves' ophthalmopathy and Graves' hyperthyroidism. TCRdb independently ran MiXCR on the multiplex PCR reads; one entry per CDR3 protein. Of 650,000 to 900,000 distinct CDR3 sequences in the sample, 40% were seen once. Sample: peripheral blood. These receptors were taken from an adult man with Graves' ophthalmopathy. Each CDR3 is given with its conserved first and last residue. D genes are given only for firm matches. Expanded clones are given a class, and other clones once, few, many or no size at all.

TGCGCCAGCAGTCATTCTGCACAAGGGGCTGACGAGCAGTACTTC,CASSHSAQGADEQYF,.,TRBJ2-7,.,TRBV10-2
TGTGCCAGCAGCTTGCTAGCCCCGACAGGACAAGAGACCCAGTACTTC,CASSLLAPTGQETQYF,.,TRBJ2-5,many,TRBV7-9
TGTGCCACCAGCAGCGGACTAGCGGAGCCCCGGGAGACCCAGTACTTC,CATSSGLAEPRETQYF,TRBD2,TRBJ2-5,few,TRBV15
TGCAGCGCTCCGCAGCCTGGGGCTCCACCTGAAGCTTTCTTT,CSAPQPGAPPEAFF,.,TRBJ1-1,many,TRBV29-1
TGTGCCAGTTCAGGCCGGGGACAGGGAAACACCGGGGAGCTGTTTTTT,CASSGRGQGNTGELFF,TRBD1,TRBJ2-2,.,TRBV19
TGTGCCAGCAGTTTCGGGACAGGGGGTAGCTATGGCTACACCTTC,CASSFGTGGSYGYTF,TRBD1,TRBJ1-2,few,TRBV25-1
TGTGCCATCAGTGAGCGTAGGAGGTCCTACGAGCAGTACTTC,CAISERRRSYEQYF,.,TRBJ2-7,many,TRBV10-3
TGCAGTGCTTCAGAGTCGGGGTTAAATATCGCCAACGTCCTGACTTTC,CSASESGLNIANVLTF,.,TRBJ2-6,.,TRBV20-1
TGTGCCAGCAGTGAAGGCCATCTGTGGTATGGCTACACCTTC,CASSEGHLWYGYTF,.,TRBJ1-2,many,TRBV2
TGCAGTGCTAGTGTGATAGGGAGATCGCGGGGCTACACCTTC,CSASVIGRSRGYTF,.,TRBJ1-2,.,TRBV20-1
TGTGCCAGTAGTCCAAGACAGGGGGCATCGACTGAAGCTTTCTTT,CASSPRQGASTEAFF,TRBD1,TRBJ1-1,many,TRBV19